Below are 26 T cell receptor beta chains sequenced from a single sample in a study of blood T cell repertoires in COVID-19. Sequencing used immunoSEQ multiplex PCR; TCRdb keeps in-frame clones, though not all of them. The repertoire includes under 300,000 clones, 75% to 95% of them detected once, and approximately 1.9% sits in the top ten. Sequencing was done on a sample of PBMCs or T cells enriched from blood (not recorded which). These receptor sequences come from a woman aged 18 to 35 who had recovered from COVID-19.

The V call is TRBV6-2 or TRBV6-3, the J call TRBJ1-5; 8 positions match TRBD1. CDR1 and CDR2 (germline): MNHEY, SVGEGT. The CDR3 has 15 amino acids. Trimming at V came to 4 bases and at J to 5 bases, leaving 7 bases not matched to a gene. This chain's CDR3 is CASSFEDRADQPQHF. CDR3 coding DNA: TGTGCCAGCAGTTTTGAGGACAGGGCGGATCAGCCCCAGCATTTT.

This chain joins TRBV18 and TRBJ1-2; D is possibly TRBD1 (6 bases). The CDR3 is 14 amino acids. Germline V gene data show CDR1 as KGHSH and CDR2 as LQKENI. With 5 bases removed from V and 4 bases from J, the gap between germline ends came to 14 bases. Here the CDR3 DNA reads TGTGCCAGCTCAGCTAAGCGGGACACCTATGGCTACACCTTC. Translation gives CASSAKRDTYGYTF.

CDR3 nucleotides: TGCAGCGCTGACCTCGGGTCGGGGGCTTTCTTT. This encodes CSADLGSGAFF. The chain joins TRBV29-1 to TRBJ1-1; D ambiguous. From germline, CDR1 is SQVTM and CDR2 ANQGSEA. Trimming took 7 bases from V and 11 from J, leaving 17 bases between them. This CDR3 contains 11 residues.

V is TRBV7-3 and J is TRBJ2-3; TRBD2 matches 8 bases. Germline V lookup: CDR1 SGHTA, CDR2 FQGTGA. With 4 bases clipped from V and 1 base from J, the junction kept 7 bases outside the gene matches. The CDR3 has 16 amino acids. CDR3 coding DNA: TGTGCCAGCAGCTCCCGGACGGGGGGGCGCACAGATACGCAGTATTTT. Its translation: CASSSRTGGRTDTQYF.

V and J are TRBV10-3 and TRBJ2-1; TRBD1 matches 12 bases. The germline gives CDR1 ENHRY, CDR2 SYGVKD. CDR3 length: 19 residues. The V segment lost 4 bases and the J segment 4 bases; nucleotides outside the gene matches: 14. CDR3 DNA: TGTGCCATCAGTGGGAGCGTACCGGGACAGGGGGCCCCATACAATGAGCAGTTCTTC. Translating it yields CAISGSVPGQGAPYNEQFF.

This clone was observed a single time. The chain has TRBV7-8 and TRBJ1-5; possibly TRBD1 for D (6 bases). Germline CDR1 reads SGHVS; CDR2 reads FQNEAQ. V was trimmed by 5 bases and J by 0 bases, leaving 11 bases between them. CDR3 length: 15 residues. The CDR3, as DNA: TGTGCCAGCAGCCAGGGGATTTATAGCAATCAGCCCCAGCATTTT. Protein sequence: CASSQGIYSNQPQHF.

The chain has TRBV13 and TRBJ1-1; 8 positions agree with TRBD1. This CDR3 is 13 amino acids long. Germline CDR1 PRHDT, CDR2 FYEKMQ (reference sequence). Losses at the gene ends were 5 bases for V and 6 bases for J; bases not matched to a gene: 5. The CDR3 reads CASSARQGSEAFF. In DNA, the CDR3 is TGTGCCAGCAGCGCCCGACAGGGGTCTGAAGCTTTCTTT.

This chain links TRBV27 with TRBJ1-6; D is undetermined. The germline CDR1 and CDR2 sequences are MNHEY and SMNVEV (reference sequence). Deletions cut 5 bases from V and 6 bases from J, with 14 bases between. CDR3 length: 15 amino acids. CDR3 nucleotides: TGTGCCAGCAGTCGCGGCCCGGGGATTAATTCACCCCTCCACTTT. Its protein is CASSRGPGINSPLHF.

V is TRBV3-1 (or the pseudogene TRBV3-2) and J is TRBJ1-1, with 9 bases aligning to TRBD1. Trimming removed 3 bases from V and 0 bases from J; junction bases left unmatched: 5. The germline V gene has CDR1 LGHDT and CDR2 YNNKEL (reference sequence). The CDR3 covers 16 residues. The DNA of the CDR3 is TGTGCCAGCAGCCATGACAGGGGGAAGGTGAACACTGAAGCTTTCTTT. It yields the protein CASSHDRGKVNTEAFF.

The chain is built from TRBV27 and TRBJ2-1, with TRBD2 matching 10 bases. The V gene's germline CDR1 is MNHEY and CDR2 SMNVEV (reference sequence). The V gene end was trimmed by 9 bases and the J gene end by 5 bases; junction bases not matched to a gene: 16. CDR3 length: 17 amino acids. CDR3 DNA: TGTGCCAGTTCCGTAGTCTTCAGCGGGAGGGAGAACAATGAGCAGTTCTTC. Encoded protein: CASSVVFSGRENNEQFF.

The sample holds one count of this clone. The DNA for the CDR3 is TGTGCCAGCAGAGCTACAGGGTCCTCCTACAATGAGCAGTTCTTC. The encoded protein is CASRATGSSYNEQFF. The chain recombines TRBV2 with TRBJ2-1; TRBD1 might be the D (6 bases). This CDR3 is 15 amino acids long. V lost 6 bases, J lost 0 bases, and 12 bases lay in between. Germline V CDR1 and CDR2: SNHLY, FYNNEI.

The chain is built from TRBV4-1 and TRBJ2-7; 10 bases map to TRBD2. V lost 6 bases and J lost 5; bases outside the gene matches: 16. The length of the CDR3 is 17 residues. Germline V gene lookup returns CDR1 MGHRA and CDR2 YSYEKL. CDR3 protein: CASSQQSPTSGNNEQYF. For the CDR3, the DNA is TGCGCCAGCAGTCAGCAATCACCCACTAGCGGGAACAACGAGCAGTACTTC.

The genes are TRBV11-2 and TRBJ2-7; TRBD1 is a possible D gene (5 bases). Deletions cut 3 bases from V and 6 bases from J, with 12 bases between. Germline values: CDR1 SGHAT, CDR2 FQNNGV. This CDR3 spans 13 amino acids. The CDR3 loop is CASSFYQGTEQYF. The CDR3 region has the DNA TGTGCCAGCAGCTTCTATCAGGGCACCGAGCAGTACTTC.

Notes on this clone: The DNA is omitted, as the CDR3 cannot be located on it reliably, and the CDR3 follows TCRdb's listing. The V and J genes are TRBV27 and TRBJ2-2; the table's D call, TRBD2, has no DNA check behind it. The CDR3 is 12 residues long, counting both termini. The germline gives CDR1 MNHEY, CDR2 SMNVEV (reference sequence). CDR3 in amino acids: CASSFGEGGLFF.

The CDR3 bases are TGTGCCAGCAGGCGTGTTTCGCGCACTGAAGCTTTCTTT. It encodes CASRRVSRTEAFF. V and J are TRBV6-5 and TRBJ1-1; D gene unclear. Germline V gene data show CDR1 as MNHEY and CDR2 as SVGAGI. The CDR3 contains 13 residues. V was trimmed by 6 bases and J by 4 bases, leaving 12 bases between them.

V and J are TRBV27 and TRBJ1-6, with TRBD1 matching over 7 bases. This CDR3 spans 18 amino acids. With 5 bases clipped from V and 0 bases from J, the junction kept 10 bases outside the gene matches. CDR1 and CDR2 (germline): MNHEY, SMNVEV (reference sequence). DNA of the CDR3: TGTGCCAGCAGTCTGGGACAGCCGGCAAGCTCCTATAATTCACCCCTCCACTTT. The encoded protein is CASSLGQPASSYNSPLHF.

In its sample, this clone was seen many times. The chain has TRBV7-8 and TRBJ1-5, with TRBD1 identical over 9 bases. Germline V CDR1 and CDR2: SGHVS, FQNEAQ. With V trimmed by 5 bases and J by 1 base, 3 bases remained unmatched. This CDR3 is built from 15 residues. The chain's CDR3 is CASSRDRASNQPQHF. CDR3 nucleotides: TGTGCCAGCAGCAGGGACAGGGCGAGCAATCAGCCCCAGCATTTT.

This clone was detected only once. The chain has TRBV7-9 and TRBJ1-2; 7 positions agree with TRBD1. CDR1 and CDR2 (germline): SEHNR, FQNEAQ (reference sequence). The junction had 12 bases not matched to a gene; V was cut back by 5 bases and J by 6 bases. CDR3 size: 15 residues. The CDR3 region has the DNA TGTGCCAGCAGCCTTGGGACAGACTTCTGGAATGGCTACACCTTC. Translation gives CASSLGTDFWNGYTF.

As to this clone: Other DNA variants within this sample encode the same CDR3. V is TRBV18 and J is TRBJ1-2; possible D gene TRBD1, 5 bases. With 3 bases removed from V and 4 bases from J, the gap between germline ends came to 9 bases. CDR3 length: 13 residues. Germline CDR1 reads KGHSH; CDR2 reads LQKENI. This CDR3 is CASSPDSTYGYTF. In DNA, the CDR3 is TGTGCCAGCTCACCTGACAGCACCTATGGCTACACCTTC.

The chain is built from TRBV5-6 and TRBJ2-7; TRBD1 aligns across 7 bases. The CDR3 totals 15 residues. Germline CDR1 reads SGHDT; CDR2 reads YYEEEE. V shed 2 bases, J shed 2 bases, and the junction held 7 bases outside the gene matches. The CDR3 DNA is TGTGCCAGCAGCTTTGCGACAGGGCGAACCTACGAGCAGTACTTC. Its protein is CASSFATGRTYEQYF.

The chain is built from TRBV7-3 and TRBJ2-5; a possible D gene is TRBD2 (7 bases). The CDR3 length is 15 residues. The ends were cut back, 1 base at V and 5 bases at J, with 14 bases in the middle. In germline, CDR1 is SGHTA, CDR2 FQGTGA. In DNA, the CDR3 is TGTGCCAGCAGCTTAAACGGGGGGCACCTGGAGACCCAGTACTTC. Translated, it gives CASSLNGGHLETQYF.

The chain is built from TRBV25-1 and TRBJ1-3; D might be TRBD1 (5 bases). Germline lookup yields CDR1 MGHDK and CDR2 SYGVNS. Trimming stripped 8 bases from V and 3 bases from J, with 11 bases between. The CDR3 is made up of 13 amino acids. The CDR3 loop is CASEPRVGNTIYF. The CDR3 DNA reads TGTGCCAGCGAACCCAGGGTTGGAAACACCATATATTTT.

The genes are TRBV7-6 and TRBJ2-1; a possible D gene is TRBD1 (6 bases). Germline V gene data show CDR1 as SGHVS and CDR2 as FNYEAQ. This CDR3 region has 16 residues. V lost 3 bases and J 4 bases, leaving 16 bases between the germline ends. CDR3 coding DNA: TGTGCCAGCAGCTTGAAGACAGGATTGCCTTACAATGAGCAGTTCTTC. It specifies CASSLKTGLPYNEQFF.

The chain has TRBV4-1 and TRBJ1-2; a weak D match, TRBD1 (6 bases). The CDR3 runs 14 residues. The germline CDR1 and CDR2 sequences are MGHRA and YSYEKL. V was trimmed by 6 bases and J by 2 bases, leaving 13 bases between them. The CDR3 DNA sequence: TGCGCCAGCAGTATAAACAGGGTCAACTATGGCTACACCTTC. Its translation: CASSINRVNYGYTF.

The gene calls are TRBV10-3 and TRBJ1-4; 7 positions match TRBD1. CDR3 length: 12 amino acids. Germline values: CDR1 ENHRY, CDR2 SYGVKD. Losses at the gene ends were 8 bases for V and 7 bases for J; bases not matched to a gene: 4. This chain's CDR3 is CAIQGDGEKLFF. CDR3 in DNA: TGTGCCATCCAGGGGGATGGTGAAAAACTGTTTTTT.

The chain employs TRBV24-1 and TRBJ2-7, with TRBD1 matching 9 bases. This CDR3 has 16 amino acids. CDR1 and CDR2 (germline): KGHDR, SFDVKD. V trimming: 3 bases; J trimming: 0 bases; junction bases outside the gene matches: 5. The CDR3 is CATSDTGGESSYEQYF. The CDR3 DNA is TGTGCCACCAGTGATACAGGGGGCGAGAGCTCCTACGAGCAGTACTTC.